The T cell receptor (beta chain) under discussion was sequenced for a study of cytomegalovirus exposure and HLA in healthy donors. Overall study: As an earlier analysis found, roughly 170 million T cells yielded 100 million to 130 million unique TCR beta sequences. Study findings and constraints: Near-uniform donor sequencing depth was presumed by presence/absence analyses.

CDR1 SGHNT and CDR2 YENEEA come from the germline V gene. There are 14 residues in the CDR3. After removal of 4 bases from V and 6 bases from J, the junction contained 5 bases not matched to a gene. As for this clone: Antigen: not known.

PCR employed 60 Vbeta and 13 Jbeta primers. The protocol was immunoSEQ multiplex PCR, while the TCRdb copy is restricted to in-frame clones and leaves out a portion. The sample holds 130,000 to 150,000 clones, approximately 80% seen once. Unrecorded immune exposure was likely among donors, who were nominally healthy when sampled. Input material: PBMCs. The source is a man aged 25-40 years in good health and CMV-seropositive. The chain uses TRBV11-3 and TRBJ2-7; 11 bases are a match to TRBD2. CDR3 coding DNA: TGTGCCAGCAGCTCCACTAGCGGGAGCTCCGAGCAGTACTTC. Amino acids: CASSSTSGSSEQYF. The variable domain in full, with the rest retrieved from reference TRBV11-3 and TRBJ2-7, is EAGVVQSPRYKIIEKKQPVAFWCNPISGHNTLYWYLQNLGQGPELLIRYENEEAVDDSQLPKDRFSAERLKGVDSTLKIQPAELGDSAVYLCASSSTSGSSEQYFGPGTRLTVT.